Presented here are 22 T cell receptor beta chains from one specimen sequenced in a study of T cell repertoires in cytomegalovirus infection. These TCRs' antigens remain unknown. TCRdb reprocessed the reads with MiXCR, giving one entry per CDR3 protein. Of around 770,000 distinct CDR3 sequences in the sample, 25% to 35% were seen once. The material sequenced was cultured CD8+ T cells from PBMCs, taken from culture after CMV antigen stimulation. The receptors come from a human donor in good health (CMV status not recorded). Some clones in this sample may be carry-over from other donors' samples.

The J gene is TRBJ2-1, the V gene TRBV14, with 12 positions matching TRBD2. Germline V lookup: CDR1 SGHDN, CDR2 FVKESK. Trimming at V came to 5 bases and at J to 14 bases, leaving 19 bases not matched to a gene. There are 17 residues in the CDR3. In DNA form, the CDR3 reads TGTGCCAGCAGCATGACTAGCGGGGGTCGGATTTTTGGCGAGGAGTTCTTC. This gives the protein CASSMTSGGRIFGEEFF.

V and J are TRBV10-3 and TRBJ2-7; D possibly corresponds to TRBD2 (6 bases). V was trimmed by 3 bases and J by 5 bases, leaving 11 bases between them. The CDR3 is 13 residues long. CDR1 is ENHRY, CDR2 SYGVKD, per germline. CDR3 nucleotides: TGTGCCATCAGTGACAGTCGGGGGAACGAGCAGTACTTC. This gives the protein CAISDSRGNEQYF.

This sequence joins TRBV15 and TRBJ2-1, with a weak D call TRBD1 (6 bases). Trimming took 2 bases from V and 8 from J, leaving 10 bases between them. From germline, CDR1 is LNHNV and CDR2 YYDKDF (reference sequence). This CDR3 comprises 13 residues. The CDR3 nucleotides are TGTGCCACCAGCAGAAACAGGGCATATGAGCAGTTCTTC. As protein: CATSRNRAYEQFF.

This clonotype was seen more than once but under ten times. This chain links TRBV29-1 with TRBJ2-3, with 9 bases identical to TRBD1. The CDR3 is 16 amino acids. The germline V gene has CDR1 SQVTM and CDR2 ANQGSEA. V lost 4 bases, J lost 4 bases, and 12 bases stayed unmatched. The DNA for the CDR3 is TGCAGCGTTGTCGGGACAGGGATTCGCGAGGCAGATACGCAGTATTTT. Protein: CSVVGTGIREADTQYF.

The CDR3 spells CATSSDEKLFF. As DNA, the CDR3 is TGTGCCACCTCTTCTGATGAAAAACTGTTTTTT. The chain joins TRBV12-3 or TRBV12-4 to TRBJ1-4; D is ambiguous. Trimming left V 10 bases short and J 6 bases short, with 9 bases between. The CDR3 has 11 residues.

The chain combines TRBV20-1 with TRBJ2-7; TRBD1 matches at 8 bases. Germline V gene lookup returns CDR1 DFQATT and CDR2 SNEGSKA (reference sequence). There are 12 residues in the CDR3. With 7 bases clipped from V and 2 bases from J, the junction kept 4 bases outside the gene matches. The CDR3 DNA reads TGCAGTGGGACAGGGCCTACCTACGAGCAGTACTTC. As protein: CSGTGPTYEQYF.

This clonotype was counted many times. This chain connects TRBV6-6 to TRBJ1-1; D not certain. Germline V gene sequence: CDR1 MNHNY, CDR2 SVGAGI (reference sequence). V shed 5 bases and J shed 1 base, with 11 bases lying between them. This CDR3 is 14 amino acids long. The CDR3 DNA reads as TGTGCCAGCAGTCCGTCTGGTGAGAACACTGAAGCTTTCTTT. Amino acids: CASSPSGENTEAFF.

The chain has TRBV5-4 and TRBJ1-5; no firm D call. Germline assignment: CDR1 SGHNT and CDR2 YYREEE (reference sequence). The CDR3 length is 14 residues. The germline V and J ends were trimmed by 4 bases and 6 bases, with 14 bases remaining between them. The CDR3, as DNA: TGTGCCAGCAGCATTGGAAGAAATGGTCAGCCCCAGCATTTT. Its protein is CASSIGRNGQPQHF.

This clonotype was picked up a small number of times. This CDR3 is CASSLRARMTDTQYF. CDR3 in DNA: TGTGCCAGCAGCTTAAGAGCTAGAATGACAGATACGCAGTATTTT. This sequence joins TRBV7-6 and TRBJ2-3; D not resolved. V was pared by 2 bases and J by 3 bases, with 12 bases between. This CDR3 has 15 amino acids. Germline CDR1 reads SGHVS; CDR2 reads FNYEAQ. Based on the CDR3 plus reference TRBV7-6 and TRBJ2-3, the full variable domain is GAGVSQSPRYKVTKRGQDVALRCDPISGHVSLYWYRQALGQGPEFLTYFNYEAQQDKSGLPNDRFSAERPEGSISTLTIQRTEQRDSAMYRCASSLRARMTDTQYFGPGTRLTVL.

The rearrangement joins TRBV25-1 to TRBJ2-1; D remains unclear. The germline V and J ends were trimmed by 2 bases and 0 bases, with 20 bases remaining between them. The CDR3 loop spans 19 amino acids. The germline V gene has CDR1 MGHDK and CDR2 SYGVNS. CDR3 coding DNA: TGTGCCAGCAGTGAACGGCAGTACACTCTGCCGTACTCCTACAATGAGCAGTTCTTC. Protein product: CASSERQYTLPYSYNEQFF.

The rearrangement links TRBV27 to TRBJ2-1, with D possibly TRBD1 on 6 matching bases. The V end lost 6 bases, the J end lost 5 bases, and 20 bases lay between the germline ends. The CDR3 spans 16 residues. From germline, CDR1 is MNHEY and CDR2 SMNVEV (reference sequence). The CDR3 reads CASSVFKGVFHNEQFF. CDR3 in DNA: TGTGCCAGCAGCGTCTTCAAGGGGGTGTTTCACAATGAGCAGTTCTTC.

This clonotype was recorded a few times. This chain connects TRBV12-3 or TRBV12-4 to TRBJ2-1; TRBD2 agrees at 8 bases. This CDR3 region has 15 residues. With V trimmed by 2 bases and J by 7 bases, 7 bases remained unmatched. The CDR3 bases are TGTGCCAGCAGTTTACGTCGGGGGGGCCTTAATGAGCAGTTCTTC. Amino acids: CASSLRRGGLNEQFF.

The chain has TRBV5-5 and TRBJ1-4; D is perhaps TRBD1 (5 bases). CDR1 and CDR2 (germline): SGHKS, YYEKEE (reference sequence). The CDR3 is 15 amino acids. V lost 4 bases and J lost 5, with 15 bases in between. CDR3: CASSLTGSINEKLFF. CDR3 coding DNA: TGTGCCAGCAGCCTTACAGGCAGCATAAATGAAAAACTGTTTTTT.

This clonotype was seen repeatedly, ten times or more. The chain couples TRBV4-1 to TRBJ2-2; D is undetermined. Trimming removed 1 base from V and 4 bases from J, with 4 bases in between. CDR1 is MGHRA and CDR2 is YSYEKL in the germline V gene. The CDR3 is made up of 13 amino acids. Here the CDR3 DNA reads TGCGCCAGCAGCCAAGTGGGCACCGGGGAGCTGTTTTTT. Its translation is CASSQVGTGELFF.

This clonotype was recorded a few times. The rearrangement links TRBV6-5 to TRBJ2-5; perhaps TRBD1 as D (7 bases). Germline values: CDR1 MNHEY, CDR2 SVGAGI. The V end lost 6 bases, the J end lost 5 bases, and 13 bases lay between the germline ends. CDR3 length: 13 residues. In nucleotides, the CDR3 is TGTGCCAGCAGAGCAGGGGGGTGGGAGACCCAGTACTTC. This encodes CASRAGGWETQYF.

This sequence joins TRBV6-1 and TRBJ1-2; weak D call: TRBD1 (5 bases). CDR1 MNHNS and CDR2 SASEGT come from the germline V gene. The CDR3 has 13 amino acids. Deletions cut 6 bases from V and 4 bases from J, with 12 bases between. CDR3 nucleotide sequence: TGTGCCAGCAGGGGGGACGGATTCTATGGCTACACCTTC. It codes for CASRGDGFYGYTF.

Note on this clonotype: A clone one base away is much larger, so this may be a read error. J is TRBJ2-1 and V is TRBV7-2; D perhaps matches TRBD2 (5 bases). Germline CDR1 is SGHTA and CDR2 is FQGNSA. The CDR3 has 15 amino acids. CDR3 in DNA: TGTGCCAGCAGCCGACCGTTGGCGGGTCACAAAGAGCAGTTCTTC. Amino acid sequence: CASSRPLAGHKEQFF.

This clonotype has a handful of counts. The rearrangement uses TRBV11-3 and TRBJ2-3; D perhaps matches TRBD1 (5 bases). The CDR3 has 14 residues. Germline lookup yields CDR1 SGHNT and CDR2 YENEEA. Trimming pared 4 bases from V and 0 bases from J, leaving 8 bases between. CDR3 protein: CASSSGWSTDTQYF. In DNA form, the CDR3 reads TGTGCCAGCAGCTCAGGGTGGAGCACAGATACGCAGTATTTT.

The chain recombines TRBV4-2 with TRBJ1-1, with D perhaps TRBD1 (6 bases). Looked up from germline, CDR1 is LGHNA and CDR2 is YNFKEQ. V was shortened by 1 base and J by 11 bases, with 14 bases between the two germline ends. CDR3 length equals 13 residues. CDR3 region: CASSQAPGHEAFF. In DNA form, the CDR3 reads TGTGCCAGCAGCCAAGCTCCGGGACATGAGGCTTTCTTT.

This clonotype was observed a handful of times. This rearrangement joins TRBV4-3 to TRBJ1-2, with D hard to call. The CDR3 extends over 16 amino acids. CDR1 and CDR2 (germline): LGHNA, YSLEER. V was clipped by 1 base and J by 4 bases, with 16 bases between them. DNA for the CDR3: TGCGCCAGCAGCCAAGGGGTTCTTAAGGGTCCCTATGGCTACACCTTC. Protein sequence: CASSQGVLKGPYGYTF.

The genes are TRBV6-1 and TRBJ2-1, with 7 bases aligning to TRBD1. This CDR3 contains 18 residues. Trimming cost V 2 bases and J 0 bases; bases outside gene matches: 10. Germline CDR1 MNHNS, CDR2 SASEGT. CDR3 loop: CASSELFRGQSSYNEQFF. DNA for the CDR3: TGTGCCAGCAGTGAATTATTTAGGGGGCAAAGCTCCTACAATGAGCAGTTCTTC.

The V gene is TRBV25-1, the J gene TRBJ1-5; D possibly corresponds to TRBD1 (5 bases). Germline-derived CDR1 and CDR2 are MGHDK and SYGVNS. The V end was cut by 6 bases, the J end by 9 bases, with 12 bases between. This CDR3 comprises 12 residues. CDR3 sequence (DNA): TGTGCCAGCAGCAGGGACGGTCGGCCCCAGCATTTT. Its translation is CASSRDGRPQHF.